Listed here are 13 T cell receptor beta chains from one sample, sequenced in a study of immune evolution from preneoplasia to lung adenocarcinoma. Clones were read by immunoSEQ multiplex PCR, and TCRdb kept only the in-frame ones, dropping some. The data show about 8,200 clones, with more than 75% seen just once and around 7.2% held by the top ten. What was sequenced was FFPE adjacent normal lung tissue. These receptors were taken from a person aged 65 to 85 with lung adenocarcinoma.

The chain recombines TRBV11-2 with TRBJ2-1; 7 bases align to TRBD1. The CDR3 runs 15 residues. Unmatched junction bases numbered 10, after V lost 3 bases and J lost 8 bases. Germline V gene data show CDR1 as SGHAT and CDR2 as FQNNGV. The CDR3 coding sequence is TGTGCCAGCAGCTTCCACCGGACAGGTAACGATGAGCAGTTCTTC. Translation: CASSFHRTGNDEQFF.

The V gene is TRBV4-2, the J gene TRBJ2-1; 10 nucleotides line up with TRBD2. Germline CDR1 and CDR2: LGHNA and YNFKEQ. The CDR3 extends over 16 amino acids. Trimming cost V 4 bases and J 7 bases; bases outside gene matches: 10. The CDR3 protein is CASSRPEREGKNEQFF. CDR3 nucleotide sequence: TGTGCCAGCAGCCGCCCGGAGCGGGAGGGCAAGAATGAGCAGTTCTTC.

The chain couples TRBV30 to TRBJ1-5; D is possibly TRBD1 (6 bases). The CDR3 has 14 residues. Germline CDR1 and CDR2: GTSNPN and SVGIG (reference sequence). The V gene lost 1 base and the J gene lost 7 bases, with 14 bases spanning the gap. This CDR3 reads CAWSARQVGQPQHF. For the CDR3, the DNA is TGTGCCTGGAGTGCCAGACAGGTGGGGCAGCCCCAGCATTTT.

This chain joins TRBV13 and TRBJ2-3; 16 positions match TRBD2. The V gene's germline CDR1 is PRHDT and CDR2 FYEKMQ (reference sequence). The CDR3 consists of 18 residues. Trimming removed 5 bases from V and 2 bases from J; junction bases left unmatched: 7. DNA for the CDR3: TGTGCCAGCAGCAGACCGGGACTAGCGGGGGGGAACACAGATACGCAGTATTTT. Encoded protein: CASSRPGLAGGNTDTQYF.

V and J are TRBV2 and TRBJ2-2, with D possibly being TRBD2 (6 bases). Germline V lookup: CDR1 SNHLY, CDR2 FYNNEI. This CDR3 contains 15 residues. V was cut by 1 base and J by 4 bases, with 10 bases left in between. This chain's CDR3 is CASSEEGTATGELFF. The DNA of the CDR3 is TGTGCCAGCAGTGAAGAGGGGACTGCCACCGGGGAGCTGTTTTTT.

The chain joins TRBV18 to TRBJ2-1; D gene ambiguous. The V end was cut by 0 bases, the J end by 10 bases, with 10 bases between. CDR1 and CDR2 (germline): KGHSH, LQKENI. This CDR3 contains 13 residues. The CDR3 DNA reads as TGTGCCAGCTCACCACCGGCTCCCTCGGAGCAGTTCTTC. Translating gives CASSPPAPSEQFF. Supplemented by reference TRBV18 and TRBJ2-1, the full variable domain reads NAGVMQNPRHLVRRRGQEARLRCSPMKGHSHVYWYRQLPEEGLKFMVYLQKENIIDESGMPKERFSAEFPKEGPSILRIQQVVRGDSAAYFCASSPPAPSEQFFGPGTRLTVL.

The chain joins TRBV4-1 to TRBJ1-4; D not certain. The V gene lost 0 bases and the J gene lost 8 bases, with 16 bases spanning the gap. The CDR3 contains 16 residues. Germline V CDR1 and CDR2: MGHRA, YSYEKL. CDR3 loop: CASSQDWAAEGEKLFF. DNA of the CDR3: TGCGCCAGCAGCCAAGATTGGGCGGCGGAAGGCGAAAAACTGTTTTTT.

CDR3: CASSTRPPGQGVYEQYF. CDR3 sequence (DNA): TGTGCCAGCAGCACCCGACCGCCGGGACAGGGGGTCTACGAGCAGTACTTC. The chain is built from TRBV7-2 and TRBJ2-7; 11 bases line up with TRBD1. CDR3 length equals 17 residues. The V and J ends lost 5 bases and 3 bases, in that order; junction bases with no gene match: 12. Germline CDR1 is SGHTA and CDR2 is FQGNSA.

V and J are TRBV19 and TRBJ1-4; D not certain. Trimming removed 5 bases at V and 3 bases at J, with 7 bases between. The germline CDR1 and CDR2 sequences are LNHDA and SQIVND (reference sequence). This CDR3 has 13 amino acids. CDR3 in amino acids: CASSSQANEKLFF. CDR3 DNA sequence: TGTGCCAGTAGTTCCCAGGCTAATGAAAAACTGTTTTTT. The full variable domain, rest sourced from reference TRBV19 and TRBJ1-4, is DGGITQSPKYLFRKEGQNVTLSCEQNLNHDAMYWYRQDPGQGLRLIYYSQIVNDFQKGDIAEGYSVSREKKESFPLTVTSAQKNPTAFYLCASSSQANEKLFFGSGTQLSVL.

The chain employs TRBV30 and TRBJ1-5; D not resolved. Trimming removed 0 bases from V and 4 bases from J, with 10 bases in between. CDR1 is GTSNPN, CDR2 SVGIG, per germline (reference sequence). The CDR3 covers 14 residues. In nucleotides, the CDR3 is TGTGCCTGGAGTGTACAAACTGCGAATCAGCCCCAGCATTTT. Translation: CAWSVQTANQPQHF. Combining the CDR3 with reference TRBV30 and TRBJ1-5 gives the whole variable domain SQTIHQWPATLVQPVGSPLSLECTVEGTSNPNLYWYRQAAGRGLQLLFYSVGIGQISSEVPQNLSASRPQDRQFILSSKKLLLSDSGFYLCAWSVQTANQPQHFGDGTRLSIL.

The chain links TRBV9 to TRBJ2-1; a possible D gene is TRBD2 (5 bases). The CDR3 extends over 14 amino acids. The V gene's germline CDR1 is SGDLS and CDR2 YYNGEE. Trimming removed 4 bases from V and 8 bases from J, with 16 bases in between. CDR3 bases: TGTGCCAGCAGCAAAGGACCCCCCGGGGATGAGCAGTTCTTC. Translated, it gives CASSKGPPGDEQFF. The full variable domain, completed using reference TRBV9 and TRBJ2-1, is DSGVTQTPKHLITATGQRVTLRCSPRSGDLSVYWYQQSLDQGLQFLIQYYNGEERAKGNILERFSAQQFPDLHSELNLSSLELGDSALYFCASSKGPPGDEQFFGPGTRLTVL.

The chain recombines TRBV30 with TRBJ2-1, with TRBD2 identical over 10 bases. Germline trimming cut 1 base from V and 7 bases from J; bases unmatched to any gene: 7. Germline CDR1 is GTSNPN and CDR2 is SVGIG (reference sequence). This CDR3 is 15 amino acids long. In nucleotides, the CDR3 is TGTGCCTGGAGTGGGAATAGCGGGGGGCGGAATGAGCAGTTCTTC. This sequence encodes CAWSGNSGGRNEQFF.

The chain combines TRBV28 with TRBJ1-2; D is undetermined. V dropped 5 bases and J dropped 0 bases, with 4 bases sitting between them. Germline CDR1 MDHEN, CDR2 SYDVKM. CDR3 size: 12 residues. CDR3 in amino acids: CASSPSNYGYTF. The CDR3 nucleotides are TGTGCCAGCAGTCCCTCTAACTATGGCTACACCTTC.